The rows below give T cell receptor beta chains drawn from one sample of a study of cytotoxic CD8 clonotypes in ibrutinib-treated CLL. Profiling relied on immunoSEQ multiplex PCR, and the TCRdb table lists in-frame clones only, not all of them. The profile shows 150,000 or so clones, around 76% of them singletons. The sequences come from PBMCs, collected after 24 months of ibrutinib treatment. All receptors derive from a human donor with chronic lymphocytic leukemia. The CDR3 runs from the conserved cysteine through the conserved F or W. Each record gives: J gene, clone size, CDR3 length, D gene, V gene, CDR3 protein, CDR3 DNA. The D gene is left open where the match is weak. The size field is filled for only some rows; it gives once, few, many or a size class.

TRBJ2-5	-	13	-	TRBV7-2	CASSFAGRETQYF	TGTGCCAGCAGCTTCGCCGGGCGAGAGACCCAGTACTTC
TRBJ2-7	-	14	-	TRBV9	CASSVVGDTYEQYF	TGTGCCAGCAGCGTAGTCGGGGACACCTACGAGCAGTACTTC
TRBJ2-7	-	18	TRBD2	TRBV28	CASSLDSGLAGGRGEQYF	TGTGCCAGCAGTTTAGACTCGGGACTAGCGGGAGGAAGAGGCGAGCAGTACTTC
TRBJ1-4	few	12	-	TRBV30	CAWSPVRGKLFF	TGTGCCTGGAGCCCCGTCCGGGGAAAACTGTTTTTT
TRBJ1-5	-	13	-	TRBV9	CASSVGGGQPQHF	TGTGCCAGCAGCGTAGGGGGGGGTCAGCCCCAGCATTTT
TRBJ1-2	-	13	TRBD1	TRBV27	CASSYRQGNGYTF	TGTGCCAGCAGCTACCGACAGGGCAATGGCTACACCTTC
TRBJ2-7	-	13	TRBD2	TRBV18	CASSGLAGDEQYF	TGTGCCAGCTCTGGACTAGCGGGAGACGAGCAGTACTTC
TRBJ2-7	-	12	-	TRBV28	CASRPTGHEQYF	TGTGCCAGCAGACCGACTGGGCACGAGCAGTACTTC
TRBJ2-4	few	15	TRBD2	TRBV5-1	CASSPTLADKNIQYF	TGCGCCAGCAGCCCCACCCTAGCGGACAAAAACATTCAGTACTTC
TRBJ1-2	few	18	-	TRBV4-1	CASSHPPGGDPLVGGYTF	TGCGCCAGCAGCCACCCCCCCGGGGGAGACCCGCTAGTGGGTGGCTACACCTTC
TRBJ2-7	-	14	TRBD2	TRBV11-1	CASTPTSGGVKQYF	TGTGCCAGCACCCCTACTAGCGGGGGTGTCAAGCAGTACTTC
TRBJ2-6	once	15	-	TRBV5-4	CASSLDPSGANVLTF	TGTGCCAGCAGCTTGGACCCCTCTGGGGCCAACGTCCTGACTTTC
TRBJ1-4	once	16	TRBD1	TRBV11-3	CASSLVAGGANEKLFF	TGTGCCAGCAGCTTAGTGGCAGGGGGCGCTAATGAAAAACTGTTTTTT
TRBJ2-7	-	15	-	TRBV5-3	CARSLGARGGGEQYF	TGTGCCAGAAGCTTGGGGGCCAGGGGAGGTGGCGAGCAGTACTTC
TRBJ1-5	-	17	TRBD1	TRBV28	CASRPGTGGYSNQPQHF	TGTGCCAGCAGACCAGGGACAGGGGGCTATAGCAATCAGCCCCAGCATTTT
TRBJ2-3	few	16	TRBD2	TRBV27	CASSLFGLAGADTQYF	TGTGCCAGCAGTTTATTTGGTCTAGCGGGTGCCGATACGCAGTATTTT
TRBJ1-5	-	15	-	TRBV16	CASSQSGGGNQPQHF	TGTGCCAGCAGCCAATCGGGCGGGGGTAATCAGCCCCAGCATTTT
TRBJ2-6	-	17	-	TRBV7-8	CASSPSRVIKMANVLTF	TGTGCCAGCAGCCCCTCCCGGGTGATTAAAATGGCCAACGTCCTGACTTTC
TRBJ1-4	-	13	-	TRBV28	CASSLSSHEKLFF	TGTGCCAGCAGTTTATCGTCCCATGAAAAACTGTTTTTT
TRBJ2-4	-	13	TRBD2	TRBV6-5	CASSRTSGPPQYF	TGTGCCAGCAGTCGGACTAGCGGGCCTCCCCAGTACTTC
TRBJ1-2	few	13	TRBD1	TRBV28	CASSLTGNYGYTF	TGTGCCAGCAGTTTGACAGGGAACTATGGCTACACCTTC
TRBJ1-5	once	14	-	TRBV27	CASSLSGGGQPQHF	TGTGCCAGCAGTTTATCGGGTGGGGGACAGCCCCAGCATTTT
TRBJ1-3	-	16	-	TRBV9	CASSLTGTYSGNTIYF	TGTGCCAGCAGCCTAACCGGGACTTACTCTGGAAACACCATATATTTT
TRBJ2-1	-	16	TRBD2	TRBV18	CASSPGTSGTYNEQFF	TGTGCCAGCTCACCTGGGACTAGCGGAACCTACAATGAGCAGTTCTTC
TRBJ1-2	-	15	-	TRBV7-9	CASSLGGGLSRGYTF	TGTGCCAGCAGTCTGGGTGGGGGCCTGAGTCGTGGCTACACCTTC
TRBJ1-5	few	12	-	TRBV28	CASREGGRSQHF	TGTGCCAGCCGAGAGGGAGGTAGGTCCCAGCATTTT
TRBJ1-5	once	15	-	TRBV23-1	CASSQLIPGYQPQHF	TGCGCCAGCAGTCAATTGATTCCGGGATACCAGCCCCAGCATTTT
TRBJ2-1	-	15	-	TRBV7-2	CASSLAGAPYNEQFF	TGTGCCAGCAGCTTGGCGGGGGCCCCTTACAATGAGCAGTTCTTC
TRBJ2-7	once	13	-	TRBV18	CASSPRAAYEQYF	TGTGCCAGCTCACCACGGGCAGCCTACGAGCAGTACTTC
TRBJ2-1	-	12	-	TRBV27	CASSFGGNEQFF	TGTGCCAGCAGTTTTGGGGGCAATGAGCAGTTCTTC
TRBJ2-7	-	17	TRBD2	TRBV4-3	CASSQQTSGKGSYEQYF	TGCGCCAGCAGCCAGCAAACTAGCGGGAAGGGATCCTACGAGCAGTACTTC
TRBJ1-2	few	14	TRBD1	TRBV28	CASRTGTGAYGYTF	TGTGCCAGCCGAACCGGGACAGGGGCCTATGGCTACACCTTC
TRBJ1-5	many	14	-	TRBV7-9	CASSLQYSNQPQHF	TGTGCCAGCAGCTTACAATATAGCAATCAGCCCCAGCATTTT
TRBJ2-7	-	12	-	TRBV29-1	CSVVDYPGEQYF	TGCAGCGTTGTAGACTACCCCGGGGAGCAGTACTTC
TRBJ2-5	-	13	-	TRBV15	CATSRDYQETQYF	TGTGCCACCAGCAGAGACTACCAAGAGACCCAGTACTTC
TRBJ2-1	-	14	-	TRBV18	CASSPVVAANEQFF	TGTGCCAGCTCACCAGTGGTAGCGGCCAATGAGCAGTTCTTC
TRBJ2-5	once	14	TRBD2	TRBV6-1	CASREAGGRETQYF	TGTGCCAGCAGAGAAGCGGGGGGACGGGAGACCCAGTACTTC
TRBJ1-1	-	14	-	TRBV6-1	CASTSQGRDTEAFF	TGTGCCAGCACCTCTCAGGGTCGCGACACTGAAGCTTTCTTT
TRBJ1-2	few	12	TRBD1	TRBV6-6	CASSQGASGYTF	TGTGCCAGCAGCCAGGGGGCCAGTGGCTACACCTTC
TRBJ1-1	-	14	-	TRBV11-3	CASSLGGLNTEAFF	TGTGCCAGCAGCTTAGGAGGTCTGAACACTGAAGCTTTCTTT
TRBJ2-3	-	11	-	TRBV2	CASSGQYLQYF	TGTGCCAGCAGTGGCCAATACTTGCAGTATTTT
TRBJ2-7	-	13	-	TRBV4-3	CASSPGRDDEQYF	TGCGCCAGCAGCCCGGGGCGGGATGACGAGCAGTACTTC
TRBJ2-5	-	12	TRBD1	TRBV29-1	CSAGQRQETQYF	TGCAGCGCGGGACAGCGGCAGGAGACCCAGTACTTC
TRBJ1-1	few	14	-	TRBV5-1	CASSLKWVNTEAFF	TGCGCCAGCAGCTTGAAGTGGGTGAACACTGAAGCTTTCTTT
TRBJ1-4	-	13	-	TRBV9	CASSATVREKLFF	TGTGCCAGCAGCGCGACCGTGCGGGAAAAACTGTTTTTT
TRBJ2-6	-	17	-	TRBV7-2	CASSPRGRRSGANVLTF	TGTGCCAGCAGCCCCCGGGGGAGACGCTCTGGGGCCAACGTCCTGACTTTC
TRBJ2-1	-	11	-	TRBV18	CASSGLGEQFF	TGTGCCAGCTCAGGGCTAGGTGAGCAGTTCTTC
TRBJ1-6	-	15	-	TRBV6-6	CASRPGGGGNSPLHF	TGTGCCAGCAGACCGGGGGGAGGAGGTAATTCACCCCTCCACTTT
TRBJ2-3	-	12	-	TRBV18	CASSPLVDTQYF	TGTGCCAGCTCACCACTGGTAGATACGCAGTATTTT
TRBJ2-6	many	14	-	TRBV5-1	CASSDSGPPNVLTF	TGCGCCAGCAGCGACTCCGGGCCGCCTAACGTCCTGACTTTC
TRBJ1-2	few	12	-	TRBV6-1	CASPALYYGYTF	TGTGCCAGCCCCGCGCTTTACTATGGCTACACCTTC